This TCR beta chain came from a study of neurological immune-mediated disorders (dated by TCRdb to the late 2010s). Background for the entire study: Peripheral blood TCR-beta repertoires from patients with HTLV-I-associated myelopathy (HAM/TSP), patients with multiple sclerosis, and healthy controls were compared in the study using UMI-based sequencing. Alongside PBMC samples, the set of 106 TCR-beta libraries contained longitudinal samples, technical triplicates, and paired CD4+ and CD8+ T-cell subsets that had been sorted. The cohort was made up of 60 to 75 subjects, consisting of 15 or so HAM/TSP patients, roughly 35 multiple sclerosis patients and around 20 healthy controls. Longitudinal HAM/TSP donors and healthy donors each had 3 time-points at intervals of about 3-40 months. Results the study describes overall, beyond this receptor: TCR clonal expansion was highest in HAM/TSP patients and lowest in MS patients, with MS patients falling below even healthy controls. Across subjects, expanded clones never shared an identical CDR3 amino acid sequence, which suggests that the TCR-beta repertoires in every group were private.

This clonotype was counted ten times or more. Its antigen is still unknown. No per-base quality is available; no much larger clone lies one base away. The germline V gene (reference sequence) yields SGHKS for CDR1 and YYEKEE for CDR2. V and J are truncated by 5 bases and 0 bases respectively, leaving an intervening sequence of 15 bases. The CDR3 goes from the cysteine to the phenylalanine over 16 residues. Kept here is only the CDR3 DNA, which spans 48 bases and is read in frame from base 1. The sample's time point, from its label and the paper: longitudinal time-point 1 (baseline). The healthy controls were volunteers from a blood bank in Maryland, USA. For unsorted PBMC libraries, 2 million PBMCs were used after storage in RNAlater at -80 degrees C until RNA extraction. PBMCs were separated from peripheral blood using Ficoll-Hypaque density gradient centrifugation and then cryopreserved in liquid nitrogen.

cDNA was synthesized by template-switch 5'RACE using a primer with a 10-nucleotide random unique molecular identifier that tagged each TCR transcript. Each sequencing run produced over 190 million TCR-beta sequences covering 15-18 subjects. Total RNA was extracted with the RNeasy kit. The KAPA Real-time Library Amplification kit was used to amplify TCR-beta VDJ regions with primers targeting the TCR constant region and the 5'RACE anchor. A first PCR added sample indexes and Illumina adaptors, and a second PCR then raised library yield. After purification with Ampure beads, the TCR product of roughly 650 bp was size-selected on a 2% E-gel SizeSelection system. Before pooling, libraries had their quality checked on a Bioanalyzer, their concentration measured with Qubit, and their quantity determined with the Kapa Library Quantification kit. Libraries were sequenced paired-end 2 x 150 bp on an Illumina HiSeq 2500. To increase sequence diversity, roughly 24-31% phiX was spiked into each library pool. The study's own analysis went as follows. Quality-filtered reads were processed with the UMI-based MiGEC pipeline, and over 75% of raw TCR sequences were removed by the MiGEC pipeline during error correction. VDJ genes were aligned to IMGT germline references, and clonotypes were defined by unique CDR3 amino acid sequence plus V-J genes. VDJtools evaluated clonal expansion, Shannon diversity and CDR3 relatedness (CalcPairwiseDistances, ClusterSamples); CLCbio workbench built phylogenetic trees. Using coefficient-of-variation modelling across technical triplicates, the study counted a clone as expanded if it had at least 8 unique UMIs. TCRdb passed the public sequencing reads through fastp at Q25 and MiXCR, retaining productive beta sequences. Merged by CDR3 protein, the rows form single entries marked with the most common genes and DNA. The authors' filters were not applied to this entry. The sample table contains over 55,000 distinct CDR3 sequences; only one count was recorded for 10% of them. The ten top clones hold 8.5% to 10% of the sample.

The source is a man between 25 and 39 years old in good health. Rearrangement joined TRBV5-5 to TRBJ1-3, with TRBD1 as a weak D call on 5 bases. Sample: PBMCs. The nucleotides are TGTGCCAGCAGGTCCGGCGGGGGGGGCTCTGGAAACACCATATATTTT. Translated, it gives CASRSGGGGSGNTIYF.